The clone carrying this T cell receptor beta chain was seen a single time. Its target is unknown. V was clipped by 1 base and J by 4 bases, with 10 bases between them. CDR3 length: 15 residues. The germline V gene encodes CDR1 SGHDN and CDR2 FVKESK. Some clones are missing from TCRdb's copy, which holds only in-frame ones; the method was immunoSEQ multiplex PCR. The data hold some 69,000 clones, with approximately 91% observed a single time. Sampling of blood occurred at baseline, cycle 4 day 1, and cycle 7 day 1. This record comes from a study of OX40 agonist ivuxolimab in advanced cancers. The study's findings and limits: In general, CD8+ T cells held more expanded clones than CD4+ did, on average.

Sequences were derived from CD4+ or CD8+ T cells sorted from blood, sampled in a trial of the OX40 agonist ivuxolimab. This TCR was recovered from an adult with an advanced solid tumor such as melanoma, head and neck, liver or kidney cancer. The V and J genes are TRBV14 and TRBJ2-2; D gene uncertain. Written as DNA, the CDR3 is TGTGCCAGCAGCCAAGCTAGACCCGGCACCGGGGAGCTGTTTTTT. This encodes CASSQARPGTGELFF.